This T cell receptor beta chain was sequenced for a study of blood T cell repertoires in COVID-19. Data came from immunoSEQ multiplex PCR; TCRdb stores just in-frame clones and leaves some out. The table lists fewer than 700,000 clones, 85% to 90% of them singletons. CDR1 and CDR2 from the germline V gene are MGHRA and YSYEKL. The CDR3 sequence is 17 residues long. Trimming removed 1 base from V and 1 base from J, with 14 bases in between. Patients from Seattle were sampled longitudinally, starting during active infection. Sequencing used peripheral blood. The receptor comes from a woman between 45 and 60 years old with COVID-19, enrolled during active disease. The chain recombines TRBV4-1 with TRBJ1-5; no clear D. CDR3 sequence reads: CASSQGAGKGSNQPQHF. CDR3 nucleotide sequence: TGCGCCAGCAGCCAAGGAGCGGGGAAGGGAAGCAATCAGCCCCAGCATTTT.